One sample yielded the 11 T cell receptor beta chains listed below, sequenced in a study of OX40 agonist ivuxolimab in advanced cancers. TCRdb's table, derived via immunoSEQ multiplex PCR, lists solely in-frame clones and lacks some. The sample holds about 99,000 clones, roughly 95% seen once. The specimen comprised CD4+ or CD8+ T cells sorted from blood, sampled in a trial of the OX40 agonist ivuxolimab. All receptors derive from an adult with an advanced solid tumor such as melanoma, head and neck, liver or kidney cancer.

The chain recombines TRBV29-1 with TRBJ1-1; D remains ambiguous. This CDR3 region has 14 residues. From germline, CDR1 is SQVTM and CDR2 ANQGSEA. Trimming cost V 4 bases and J 0 bases, with 12 bases left between them. CDR3 loop: CSVGAGEMNTEAFF. The CDR3 DNA follows: TGCAGCGTTGGCGCAGGAGAAATGAACACTGAAGCTTTCTTT.

Details on this clone: The same CDR3 is also encoded by other DNA sequences in this sample. The J gene is TRBJ2-7, the V gene TRBV7-9, with TRBD1 matching over 10 bases. The CDR3 consists of 14 residues. Germline V CDR1 and CDR2: SEHNR, FQNEAQ (reference sequence). The ends lost 4 bases at V and 3 bases at J; junction bases unmatched: 3. The CDR3 loop reads CASSSRDRGYEQYF. CDR3 nucleotides: TGTGCCAGCAGCTCCCGGGACAGGGGCTACGAGCAGTACTTC.

The J gene is TRBJ1-2, the V gene TRBV28, with TRBD1 matching over 8 bases. The CDR3 sequence is 16 residues long. Germline trimming cut 6 bases from V and 4 bases from J; bases unmatched to any gene: 13. Germline CDR1 MDHEN, CDR2 SYDVKM. The CDR3 DNA follows: TGTGCCAGCAGACCACCGGGGGGACAGGCCCGCTATGGCTACACCTTC. Translation gives CASRPPGGQARYGYTF.

The chain joins TRBV5-6 to TRBJ2-7; possible D gene TRBD1, 6 bases. V lost 3 bases to trimming and J lost 7 bases, with 14 bases between them. The germline V gene encodes CDR1 SGHDT and CDR2 YYEEEE. This CDR3 region has 13 residues. CDR3 nucleotides: TGTGCCAGCAGCTCGCCAGGGGTCGGGGAGCAGTACTTC. Its protein is CASSSPGVGEQYF.

The chain combines TRBV7-8 with TRBJ2-1; weak D call: TRBD2 (6 bases). The CDR3 loop spans 15 amino acids. V lost 0 bases to trimming and J lost 3 bases, with 9 bases between them. The V gene's germline CDR1 is SGHVS and CDR2 FQNEAQ. The CDR3 DNA reads as TGTGCCAGCAGCTTAGCTAGCGGCGTCTACAATGAGCAGTTCTTC. The encoded protein is CASSLASGVYNEQFF.

The V gene is TRBV5-6, the J gene TRBJ1-6; possibly TRBD1 for D (5 bases). The CDR3 totals 16 residues. Trimming removed 4 bases from V and 3 bases from J, with 14 bases in between. From germline, CDR1 is SGHDT and CDR2 YYEEEE. CDR3 sequence reads: CASSPLSTDYNSPLHF. CDR3 coding DNA: TGTGCCAGCAGCCCTTTGTCGACAGACTATAATTCACCCCTCCACTTT.

The chain employs TRBV5-1 and TRBJ2-1, with a weak D call TRBD2 (7 bases). The CDR3 loop spans 19 amino acids. V gave up 5 bases and J gave up 8 bases, with 32 bases separating them. Germline V gives CDR1 SGHRS, CDR2 YFSETQ. CDR3 amino acids: CASRGGGTSGLSLVDEQFF. The CDR3 DNA follows: TGCGCCAGCAGGGGAGGGGGTACCTCGGGACTCTCTTTAGTCGATGAGCAGTTCTTC.

The chain joins TRBV27 to TRBJ1-5; D is unclear. The CDR3 is made up of 16 amino acids. V was pared by 2 bases and J by 3 bases, with 14 bases between. The germline V gene has CDR1 MNHEY and CDR2 SMNVEV (reference sequence). CDR3 DNA: TGTGCCAGCAGTTTAACCCCTTGGGTTGACAATCAGCCCCAGCATTTT. This gives the protein CASSLTPWVDNQPQHF.

J is TRBJ1-6 and V is TRBV7-9; D not resolved. The CDR3 runs to 14 residues. V lost 1 base, J lost 5 bases, and 6 bases lay in between. Looked up from germline, CDR1 is SEHNR and CDR2 is FQNEAQ (reference sequence). CDR3 protein: CASSLGRDNSPLHF. The CDR3 coding sequence is TGTGCCAGCAGCTTAGGGCGGGATAATTCACCCCTCCACTTT.

This rearrangement joins TRBV7-8 to TRBJ2-3; D is unresolved. This CDR3 has 12 amino acids. In germline, CDR1 is SGHVS, CDR2 FQNEAQ. Trimming removed 5 bases at V and 6 bases at J, with 9 bases between. Here the CDR3 reads CASSQDADTQYF. DNA of the CDR3: TGTGCCAGCAGCCAGGATGCGGATACGCAGTATTTT.

The V and J genes are TRBV30 and TRBJ1-2; D is undetermined. V was clipped by 0 bases and J by 2 bases, with 4 bases between them. In germline, CDR1 is GTSNPN, CDR2 SVGIG (reference sequence). The CDR3 is 12 residues long. The DNA for the CDR3 is TGTGCCTGGAGTGTCAGAAACTATGGCTACACCTTC. Translating gives CAWSVRNYGYTF.